Given below is one T cell receptor beta chain in context. This record comes from a study of blood T cell repertoires in COVID-19. Authors' analysis steps: Researchers report that nucleated cell counts were estimated from reference gene primer amplification. Using immunoSEQ multiplex PCR, the repertoire was profiled, and TCRdb retains in-frame clones only, with some absent. For V, J and clone size, that table is used; D and trimming come from the DNA. The sample includes tens of thousands of clones, more than 70% of them seen just once. Trimming removed 4 bases from V and 6 bases from J, with 17 bases in between. This CDR3 is 14 amino acids long. Germline V gene sequence: CDR1 SGHRS, CDR2 YFSETQ.

The specimen sequenced was peripheral blood. The chain carries TRBV5-1 and TRBJ2-7, with D perhaps TRBD1 (5 bases). The TCR was taken from a woman aged 80 or over in a cohort sampled during active or convalescent COVID-19. The CDR3 protein is CASSPRQSPSEQYF. Here the CDR3 DNA reads TGCGCCAGCAGCCCCCGACAGAGTCCCTCCGAGCAGTACTTC.